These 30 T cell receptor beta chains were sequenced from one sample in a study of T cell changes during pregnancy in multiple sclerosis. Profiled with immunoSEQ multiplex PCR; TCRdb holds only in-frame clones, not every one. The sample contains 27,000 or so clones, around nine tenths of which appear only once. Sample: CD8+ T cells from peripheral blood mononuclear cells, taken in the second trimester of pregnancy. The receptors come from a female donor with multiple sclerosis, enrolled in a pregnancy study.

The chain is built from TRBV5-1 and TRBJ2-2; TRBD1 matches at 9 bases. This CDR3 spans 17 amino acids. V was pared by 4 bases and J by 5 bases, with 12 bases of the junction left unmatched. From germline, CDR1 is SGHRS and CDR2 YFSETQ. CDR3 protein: CASSPRLRDRDTGELFF. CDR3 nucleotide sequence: TGCGCCAGCAGCCCCCGGTTGAGGGACAGGGATACCGGGGAGCTGTTTTTT.

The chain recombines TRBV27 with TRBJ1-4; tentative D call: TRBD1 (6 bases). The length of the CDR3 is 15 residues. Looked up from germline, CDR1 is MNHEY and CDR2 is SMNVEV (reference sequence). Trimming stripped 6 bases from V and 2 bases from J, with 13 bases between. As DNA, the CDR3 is TGTGCCAGCAGGTCCGGGACAAGGACTAATGAAAAACTGTTTTTT. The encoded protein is CASRSGTRTNEKLFF.

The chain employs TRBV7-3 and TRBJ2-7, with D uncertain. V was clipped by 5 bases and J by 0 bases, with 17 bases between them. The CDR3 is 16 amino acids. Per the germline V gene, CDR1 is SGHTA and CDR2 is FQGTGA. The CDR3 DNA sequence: TGTGCCAGCAGCCCAACTCCACGGGTCTTCTCCTACGAGCAGTACTTC. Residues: CASSPTPRVFSYEQYF.

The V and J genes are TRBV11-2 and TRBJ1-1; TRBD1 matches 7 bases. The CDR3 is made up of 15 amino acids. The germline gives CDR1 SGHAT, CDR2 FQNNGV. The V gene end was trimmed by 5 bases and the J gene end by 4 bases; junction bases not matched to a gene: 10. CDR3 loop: CASSPVKGAPTEAFF. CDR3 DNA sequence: TGTGCCAGCAGCCCAGTTAAGGGGGCGCCCACTGAAGCTTTCTTT.

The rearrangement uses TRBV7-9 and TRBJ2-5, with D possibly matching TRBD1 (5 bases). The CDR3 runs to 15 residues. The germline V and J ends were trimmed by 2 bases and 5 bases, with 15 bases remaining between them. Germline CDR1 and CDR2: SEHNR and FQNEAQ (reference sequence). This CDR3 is CASSLWIRGLETQYF. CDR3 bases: TGTGCCAGCAGCTTATGGATTAGGGGTTTGGAGACCCAGTACTTC.

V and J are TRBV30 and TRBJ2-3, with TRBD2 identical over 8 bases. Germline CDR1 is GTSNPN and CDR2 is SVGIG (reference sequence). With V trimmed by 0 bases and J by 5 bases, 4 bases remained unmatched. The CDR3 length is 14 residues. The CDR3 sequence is CAWSVAGAEDTQYF. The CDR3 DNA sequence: TGTGCCTGGAGTGTAGCGGGGGCCGAAGATACGCAGTATTTT.

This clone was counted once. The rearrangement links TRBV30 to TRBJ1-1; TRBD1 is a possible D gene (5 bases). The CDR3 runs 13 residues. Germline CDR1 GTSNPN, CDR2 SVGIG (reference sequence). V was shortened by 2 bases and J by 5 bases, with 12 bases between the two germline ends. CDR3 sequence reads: CAWSFGGWTEAFF. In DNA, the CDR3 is TGTGCCTGGAGTTTTGGGGGGTGGACTGAAGCTTTCTTT. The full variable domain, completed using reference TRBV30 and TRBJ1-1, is SQTIHQWPATLVQPVGSPLSLECTVEGTSNPNLYWYRQAAGRGLQLLFYSVGIGQISSEVPQNLSASRPQDRQFILSSKKLLLSDSGFYLCAWSFGGWTEAFFGQGTRLTVV.

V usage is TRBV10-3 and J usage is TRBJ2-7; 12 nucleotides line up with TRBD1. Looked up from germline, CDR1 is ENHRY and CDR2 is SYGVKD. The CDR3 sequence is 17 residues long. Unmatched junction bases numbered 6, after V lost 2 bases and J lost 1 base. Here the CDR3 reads CAISELGQGARSYEQYF. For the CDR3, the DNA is TGTGCCATCAGTGAGCTGGGACAGGGGGCCCGTTCCTACGAGCAGTACTTC.

In DNA, the CDR3 is TGTGCCAGCAGCTTCCCCACCCTAGGCACAGATACGCAGTATTTT. Translating gives CASSFPTLGTDTQYF. The rearrangement joins TRBV11-2 to TRBJ2-3; D is uncertain. Trimming pared 3 bases from V and 1 base from J, leaving 11 bases between. This CDR3 has 15 amino acids. The germline V gene encodes CDR1 SGHAT and CDR2 FQNNGV.

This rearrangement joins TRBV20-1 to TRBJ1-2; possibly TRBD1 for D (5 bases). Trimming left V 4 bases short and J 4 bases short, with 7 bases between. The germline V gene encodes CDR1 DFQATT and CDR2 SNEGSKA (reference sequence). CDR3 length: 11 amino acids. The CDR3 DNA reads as TGCAGTGCTAACGGGGGCTATGGCTACACCTTC. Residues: CSANGGYGYTF.

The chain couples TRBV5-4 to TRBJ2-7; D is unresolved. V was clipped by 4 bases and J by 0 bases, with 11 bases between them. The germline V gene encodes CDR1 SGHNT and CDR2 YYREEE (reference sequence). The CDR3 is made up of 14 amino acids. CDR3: CASSPTPTSYEQYF. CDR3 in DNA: TGTGCCAGCAGCCCGACTCCAACCTCCTACGAGCAGTACTTC.

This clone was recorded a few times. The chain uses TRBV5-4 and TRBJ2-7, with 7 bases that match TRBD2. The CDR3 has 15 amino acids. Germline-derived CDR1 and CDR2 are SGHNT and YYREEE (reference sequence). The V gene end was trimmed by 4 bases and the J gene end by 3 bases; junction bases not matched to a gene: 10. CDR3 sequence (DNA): TGTGCCAGCAGCCCGGGACTGGGGGAGGGCTACGAGCAGTACTTC. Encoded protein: CASSPGLGEGYEQYF.

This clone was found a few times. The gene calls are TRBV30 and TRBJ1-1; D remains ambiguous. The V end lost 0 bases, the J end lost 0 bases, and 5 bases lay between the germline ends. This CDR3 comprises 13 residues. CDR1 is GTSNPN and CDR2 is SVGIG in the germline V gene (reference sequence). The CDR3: CAWSVQMNTEAFF. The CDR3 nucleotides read TGTGCCTGGAGTGTACAGATGAACACTGAAGCTTTCTTT.

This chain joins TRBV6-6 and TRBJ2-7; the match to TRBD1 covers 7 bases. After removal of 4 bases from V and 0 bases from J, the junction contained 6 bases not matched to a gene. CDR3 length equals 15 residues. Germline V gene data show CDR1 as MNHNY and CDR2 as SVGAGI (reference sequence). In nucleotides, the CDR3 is TGTGCCAGCAGTTTGTGGCAGGGGGTCTCCTACGAGCAGTACTTC. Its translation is CASSLWQGVSYEQYF.

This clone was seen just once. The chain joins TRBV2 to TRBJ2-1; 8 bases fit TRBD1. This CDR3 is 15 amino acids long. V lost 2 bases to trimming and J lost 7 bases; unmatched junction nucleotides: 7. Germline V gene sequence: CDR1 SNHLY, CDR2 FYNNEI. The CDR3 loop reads CASSELDREINEQFF. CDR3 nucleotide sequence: TGTGCCAGCAGTGAATTGGACAGGGAAATAAATGAGCAGTTCTTC.

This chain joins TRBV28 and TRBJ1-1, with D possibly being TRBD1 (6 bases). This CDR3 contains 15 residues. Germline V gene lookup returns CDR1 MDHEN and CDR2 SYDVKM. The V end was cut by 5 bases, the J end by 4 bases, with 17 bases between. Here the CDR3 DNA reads TGTGCCAGCAGTCCCCACAAAGGGGGGGGCACTGAAGCTTTCTTT. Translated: CASSPHKGGGTEAFF.

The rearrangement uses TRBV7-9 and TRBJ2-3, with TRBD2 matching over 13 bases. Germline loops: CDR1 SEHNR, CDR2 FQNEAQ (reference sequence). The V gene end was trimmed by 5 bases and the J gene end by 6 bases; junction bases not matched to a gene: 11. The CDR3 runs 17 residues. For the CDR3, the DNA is TGTGCCAGCAGCCGCTGGACTAGCGGGGGTGCCGGGGATACGCAGTATTTT. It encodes CASSRWTSGGAGDTQYF.

The chain's CDR3 is CASSLARVRFSAEAFF. CDR3 sequence (DNA): TGTGCCAGCAGCCTAGCACGAGTACGGTTCAGCGCTGAAGCTTTCTTT. The chain links TRBV5-8 to TRBJ1-1; no clear D. V was pared by 4 bases and J by 6 bases, with 22 bases between. The length of the CDR3 is 16 residues. Germline-derived CDR1 and CDR2 are SGHTS and YDEGEE.

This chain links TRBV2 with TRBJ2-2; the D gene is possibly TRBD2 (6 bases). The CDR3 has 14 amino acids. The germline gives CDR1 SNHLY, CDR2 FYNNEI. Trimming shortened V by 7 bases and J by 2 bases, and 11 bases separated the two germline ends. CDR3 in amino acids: CASITGTNTGELFF. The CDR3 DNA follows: TGTGCCAGCATTACCGGGACTAACACCGGGGAGCTGTTTTTT.

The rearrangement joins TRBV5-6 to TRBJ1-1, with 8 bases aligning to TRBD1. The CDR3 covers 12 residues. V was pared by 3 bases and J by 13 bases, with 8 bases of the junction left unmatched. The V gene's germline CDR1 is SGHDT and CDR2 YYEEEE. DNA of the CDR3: TGTGCCAGCAGCTACGACAGGGGCGACAATTTCTTT. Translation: CASSYDRGDNFF.

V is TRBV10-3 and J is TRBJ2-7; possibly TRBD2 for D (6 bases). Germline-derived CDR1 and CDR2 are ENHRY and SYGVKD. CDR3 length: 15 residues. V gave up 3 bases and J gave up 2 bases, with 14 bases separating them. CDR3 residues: CAISDGGNRPYEQYF. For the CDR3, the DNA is TGTGCCATCAGTGACGGGGGAAATCGGCCCTACGAGCAGTACTTC.

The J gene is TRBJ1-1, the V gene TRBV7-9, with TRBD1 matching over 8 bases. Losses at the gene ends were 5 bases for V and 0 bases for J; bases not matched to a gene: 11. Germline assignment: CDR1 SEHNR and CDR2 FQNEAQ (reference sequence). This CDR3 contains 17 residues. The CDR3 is CASSLGQGHNLNTEAFF. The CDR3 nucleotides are TGTGCCAGCAGCCTAGGACAGGGACATAATCTGAACACTGAAGCTTTCTTT.

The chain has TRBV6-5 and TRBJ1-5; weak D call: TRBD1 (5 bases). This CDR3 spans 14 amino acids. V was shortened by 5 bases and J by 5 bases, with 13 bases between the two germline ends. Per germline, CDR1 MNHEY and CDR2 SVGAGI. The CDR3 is CASSPSIGDQPQHF. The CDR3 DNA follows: TGTGCCAGCAGTCCCAGTATAGGGGATCAGCCCCAGCATTTT.

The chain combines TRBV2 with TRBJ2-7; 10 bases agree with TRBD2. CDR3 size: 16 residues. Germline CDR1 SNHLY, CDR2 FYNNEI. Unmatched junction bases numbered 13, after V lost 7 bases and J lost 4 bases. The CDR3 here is CASIAGLAVLPYEQYF. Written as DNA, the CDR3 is TGTGCCAGCATCGCTGGACTAGCGGTTCTACCTTACGAGCAGTACTTC. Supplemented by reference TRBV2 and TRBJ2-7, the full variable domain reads EPEVTQTPSHQVTQMGQEVILRCVPISNHLYFYWYRQILGQKVEFLVSFYNNEISEKSEIFDDQFSVERPDGSNFTLKIRSTKLEDSAMYFCASIAGLAVLPYEQYFGPGTRLTVT.

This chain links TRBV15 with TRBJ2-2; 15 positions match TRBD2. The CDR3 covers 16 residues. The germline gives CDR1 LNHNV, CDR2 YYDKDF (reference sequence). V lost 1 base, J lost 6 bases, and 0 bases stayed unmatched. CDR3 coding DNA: TGTGCCACCAGCAGAGGGACTAGCGGGGGGGCCGGGGAGCTGTTTTTT. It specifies CATSRGTSGGAGELFF.

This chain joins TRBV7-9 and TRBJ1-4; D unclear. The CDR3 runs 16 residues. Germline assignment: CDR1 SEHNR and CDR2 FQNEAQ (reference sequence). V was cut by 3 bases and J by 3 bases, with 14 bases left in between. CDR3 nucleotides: TGTGCCAGCAGCTTGCACGGCGGCATGGCTAATGAAAAACTGTTTTTT. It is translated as CASSLHGGMANEKLFF.

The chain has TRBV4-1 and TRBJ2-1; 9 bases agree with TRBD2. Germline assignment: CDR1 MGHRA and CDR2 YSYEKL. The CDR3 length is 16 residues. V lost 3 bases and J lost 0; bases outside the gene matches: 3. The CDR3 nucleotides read TGCGCCAGCAGCCAGTCAGCGGGGGGCTCCTACAATGAGCAGTTCTTC. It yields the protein CASSQSAGGSYNEQFF.

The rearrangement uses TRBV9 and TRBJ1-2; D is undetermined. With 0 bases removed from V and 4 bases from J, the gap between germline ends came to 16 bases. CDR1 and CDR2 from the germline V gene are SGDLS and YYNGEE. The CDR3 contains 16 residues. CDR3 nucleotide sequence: TGTGCCAGCAGCGTAGCCGGCCAGGTAGATCCCTATGGCTACACCTTC. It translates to CASSVAGQVDPYGYTF.

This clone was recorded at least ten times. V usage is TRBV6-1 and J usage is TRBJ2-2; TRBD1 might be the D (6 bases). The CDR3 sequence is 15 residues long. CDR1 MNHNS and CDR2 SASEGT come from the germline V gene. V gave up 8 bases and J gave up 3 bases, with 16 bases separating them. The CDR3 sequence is CASPGDNFHTGELFF. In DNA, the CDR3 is TGTGCCAGCCCAGGGGACAACTTTCACACCGGGGAGCTGTTTTTT.

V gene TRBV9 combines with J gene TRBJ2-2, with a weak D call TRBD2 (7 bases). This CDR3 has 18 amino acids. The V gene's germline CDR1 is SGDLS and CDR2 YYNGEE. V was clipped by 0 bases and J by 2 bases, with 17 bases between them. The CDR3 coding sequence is TGTGCCAGCAGCGTAGGGGGGGGGCTAGCGGAAAACACCGGGGAGCTGTTTTTT. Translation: CASSVGGGLAENTGELFF.